This entry describes one TCR beta chain. Generated by immunoSEQ multiplex PCR, the TCRdb table keeps only in-frame clones and is missing some. The sample shows about 250,000 clones, roughly 89% of them seen only once. This entry is derived from a study of blood T cell repertoires in COVID-19. The material sequenced was peripheral blood. This TCR derives from a woman aged 55-70 years with COVID-19, enrolled during active disease.

The CDR3 loop reads CASSTRQASPLHF. The CDR3 DNA is TGTGCCAGTAGTACCCGCCAGGCCTCACCCCTCCACTTT. The chain uses TRBV19 and TRBJ1-6; D unclear. V was trimmed by 4 bases and J by 10 bases, leaving 11 bases between them. The length of the CDR3 is 13 residues. Per the germline V gene, CDR1 is LNHDA and CDR2 is SQIVND (reference sequence).